A selection of T cell receptor beta chains follows, all from one sample in a study of OX40 agonist ivuxolimab in advanced cancers. Data came from immunoSEQ multiplex PCR; TCRdb stores just in-frame clones and leaves some out. Of about 58,000 clones in the sample, approximately 90% were seen once. This material consisted of CD4+ or CD8+ T cells sorted from blood, taken in a trial of the OX40 agonist ivuxolimab. These receptors came from an adult with an advanced solid tumor such as melanoma, head and neck, liver or kidney cancer. CDR3s include the opening cysteine and the closing phenylalanine or tryptophan. A D gene is named only where the DNA matches it firmly. Rows give clone size only sometimes, using once, few, many, or a class for an expanded clone.

V	size	D	J	CDR3	DNA
TRBV19	few	-	TRBJ1-3	CASIPGAGSGNTIYF	TGTGCCAGTATCCCCGGGGCAGGCTCTGGAAACACCATATATTTT
TRBV4-1	-	TRBD2	TRBJ2-1	CASSQEPAGGLNEQFF	TGCGCCAGCAGCCAAGAGCCAGCGGGGGGCCTAAATGAGCAGTTCTTC
TRBV25-1	-	-	TRBJ1-1	CASGTWTEAFF	TGTGCCAGCGGTACGTGGACTGAAGCTTTCTTT
TRBV7-2	-	-	TRBJ1-1	CASSLRRGTEAFF	TGTGCCAGCAGCTTACGTAGGGGCACTGAAGCTTTCTTT
TRBV18	-	-	TRBJ1-4	CASSHATNEKLFF	TGTGCCAGCTCACATGCAACTAATGAAAAACTGTTTTTT
TRBV19	-	-	TRBJ1-2	CASTPTLAGNYGYTF	TGTGCCAGTACCCCCACCCTTGCAGGGAACTATGGCTACACCTTC
TRBV27	-	-	TRBJ1-1	CASSSQGLLNTEAFF	TGTGCCAGCAGTTCTCAGGGCCTCTTGAACACTGAAGCTTTCTTT
TRBV5-5	-	-	TRBJ2-7	CASSLADRSSYEQYF	TGTGCCAGCAGCTTGGCCGACCGGAGCTCCTACGAGCAGTACTTC
TRBV9	-	TRBD1	TRBJ1-2	CASSVGPGQDLGYTF	TGTGCCAGCAGCGTAGGTCCGGGACAGGATCTTGGCTACACCTTC
TRBV5-1	-	-	TRBJ1-2	CASSDPTGGRNYGYTF	TGCGCCAGCAGCGATCCGACAGGCGGAAGGAACTATGGCTACACCTTC
TRBV6-1	once	-	TRBJ1-6	CASSASDRAGISPLHF	TGTGCCAGCAGTGCCTCGGATCGGGCAGGGATTTCACCCCTCCACTTT
TRBV6-5	-	-	TRBJ1-1	CASRARSSTEAFF	TGTGCCAGCCGCGCTCGCAGTAGCACTGAAGCTTTCTTT
TRBV19	-	-	TRBJ1-6	CASNMNEDSPLHF	TGTGCCAGTAATATGAACGAGGATTCACCCCTCCACTTT
TRBV27	once	-	TRBJ1-4	CASSLRAQVANEKLFF	TGTGCCAGCAGTTTAAGGGCACAGGTGGCTAATGAAAAACTGTTTTTT
TRBV7-9	-	-	TRBJ1-4	CASSTTAGRSEKLFF	TGTGCCAGCAGTACTACAGCAGGAAGGAGTGAAAAACTGTTTTTT
TRBV7-9	once	TRBD1	TRBJ2-3	CASSTSRGLADTQYF	TGTGCCAGCAGCACCAGCAGGGGGCTTGCGGATACGCAGTATTTT
TRBV7-6	-	-	TRBJ2-1	CASSLTNEQFF	TGTGCCAGCAGCTTAACCAATGAGCAGTTCTTC
TRBV5-5	-	-	TRBJ2-7	CASSPAGTPSYEQYF	TGTGCCAGCAGCCCCGCCGGGACACCCTCCTACGAGCAGTACTTC
TRBV6-5	-	-	TRBJ2-1	CASSYLDYNEQFF	TGTGCCAGCAGTTACCTCGACTACAATGAGCAGTTCTTC
TRBV4-1	-	TRBD1	TRBJ1-1	CASSRDRAMNTEAFF	TGCGCCAGCAGCCGAGACAGGGCCATGAACACTGAAGCTTTCTTT
TRBV7-2	once	TRBD1	TRBJ1-1	CASSLATGQGNTEAFF	TGTGCCAGCAGCTTAGCGACCGGACAGGGAAACACTGAAGCTTTCTTT
TRBV7-6	-	TRBD1	TRBJ1-2	CASSLAGTGGEPSYGYTF	TGTGCCAGCAGCTTAGCCGGGACAGGGGGCGAGCCTTCCTATGGCTACACCTTC
TRBV7-2	-	-	TRBJ2-2	CASSSRLAGELFF	TGTGCCAGCAGCTCCAGACTTGCCGGGGAGCTGTTTTTT
TRBV7-9	-	-	TRBJ1-2	CASSLVANYGYTF	TGTGCCAGCAGCTTAGTGGCTAACTATGGCTACACCTTC
TRBV30	-	-	TRBJ2-6	CAWLGWETGANVLTF	TGTGCCTGGCTGGGATGGGAAACTGGGGCCAACGTCCTGACTTTC
TRBV7-9	-	-	TRBJ2-3	CASSLSGGTDTQYF	TGTGCCAGCAGCTTATCAGGTGGTACAGATACGCAGTATTTT
TRBV7-9	-	TRBD2	TRBJ2-7	CASGSRGGAYEQYF	TGTGCCAGCGGATCGCGGGGGGGGGCCTACGAGCAGTACTTC
TRBV6-1	-	-	TRBJ2-7	CASSERDGNYEQYF	TGTGCCAGCAGTGAGCGGGACGGGAACTACGAGCAGTACTTC
TRBV7-9	few	-	TRBJ2-5	CASRSRGPQETQYF	TGTGCCAGCCGCTCGCGGGGGCCCCAAGAGACCCAGTACTTC
TRBV7-9	-	-	TRBJ1-1	CASSLGPANTEAFF	TGTGCCAGCAGCTTGGGTCCGGCCAACACTGAAGCTTTCTTT
TRBV7-8	once	TRBD1	TRBJ1-5	CASSSGTGSDQPQHF	TGTGCCAGCAGCTCAGGGACAGGGAGTGACCAGCCCCAGCATTTT
TRBV7-2	-	-	TRBJ1-6	CASSLYGGTYNSPLHF	TGTGCCAGCAGCTTATATGGGGGCACCTATAATTCACCCCTCCACTTT
TRBV7-6	few	TRBD1	TRBJ1-1	CASSSRQGAEAFF	TGTGCCAGCAGCTCCCGACAGGGCGCTGAAGCTTTCTTT